This entry concerns a single TCR beta chain. Deletions cut 1 base from V and 4 bases from J, with 13 bases between. CDR1 and CDR2 (germline): LNHNV, YYDKDF (reference sequence). The CDR3 is 15 amino acids. The sample comes from a study of cytomegalovirus exposure and HLA in healthy donors. Primers included in the PCR were 60 Vbeta and 13 Jbeta primers. Repertoires were generated with immunoSEQ multiplex PCR, while TCRdb's copy carries only in-frame clones and drops some. The top ten clones hold 3.1% of a sample with about 180,000 clones, approximately 84% of them seen once. Sequencing was carried out using PBMCs. The chain couples TRBV15 to TRBJ1-2; D perhaps matches TRBD1 (5 bases). The TCR sequence derives from a woman in her 50s in good health and CMV-seropositive. CDR3 sequence: CATSRGGVGPYGYTF. CDR3 DNA sequence: TGTGCCACCAGCAGAGGGGGGGTCGGACCCTATGGCTACACCTTC.